These 4 T cell receptor beta chains were all obtained from the same sample, sequenced in a study of tumor-infiltrating lymphocytes in oesophageal squamous cell carcinoma. TCRdb fed the PCR reads into MiXCR, producing one record per CDR3 protein. Of about 21,000 distinct CDR3 sequences in the sample, around 33% are singletons; the top ten hold roughly an eighth. The sequenced material came from esophageal tumor tissue. The receptors originated from a male donor with esophageal squamous cell carcinoma.

On this clonotype itself: One end of the junction is discordant with germline, which a read error may explain. The chain couples TRBV12-3 or TRBV12-4 to TRBJ2-3, with no clear D. The CDR3 totals 13 residues. As DNA, the CDR3 is TGTGCCAGCCGTTTACGGGTGAACACTGAAGCTTTCTTC. It translates to CASRLRVNTEAFF.

In this sample, this clonotype is medium-sized. This chain connects TRBV7-6 to TRBJ2-7, with D perhaps TRBD2 (5 bases). In germline, CDR1 is SGHVS, CDR2 FNYEAQ. V lost 5 bases, J lost 6 bases, and 8 bases lay in between. The CDR3 is 11 residues long. DNA for the CDR3: TGTGCCAGCAGCCTGGCGGGCGAGCAGTACTTC. Translated, it gives CASSLAGEQYF.

This clonotype was seen a handful of times. The chain joins TRBV6-2 or TRBV6-3 to TRBJ2-7; TRBD2 matches at 8 bases. The CDR3 contains 14 residues. Germline assignment: CDR1 MNHEY and CDR2 SVGEGT. The V and J ends lost 5 bases and 7 bases, in that order; junction bases with no gene match: 10. The CDR3 is CASSAGGSYNEQYF. Written as DNA, the CDR3 is TGTGCCAGCAGTGCGGGGGGCTCCTACAATGAGCAGTACTTC.

This clonotype turned up a few times. This chain uses TRBV7-6 with TRBJ2-5; D perhaps matches TRBD2 (6 bases). The DNA end is more similar to TRBJ2-1, so the J call may be wrong. Germline lookup yields CDR1 SGHVS and CDR2 FNYEAQ. The CDR3 sequence is 13 residues long. The CDR3 region is CASSRRDYNEQFF. The DNA for the CDR3 is TGTGCCAGCAGCAGGCGGGATTACAATGAGCAGTTCTTC.